Listed here are 19 T cell receptor beta chains from one sample, sequenced in a study of neurological immune-mediated disorders. TCRdb recomputed calls from the 5' RACE reads with MiXCR, one row per CDR3 protein. The repertoire holds under 75,000 distinct CDR3 sequences, with roughly 3.5% as singletons. Sequences were obtained from PBMCs. The receptors come from an older woman with multiple sclerosis.

Ten or more counts support this clonotype. The rearrangement joins TRBV20-1 to TRBJ2-1; either TRBD1 or TRBD2 may supply D (6 bases each). Germline values: CDR1 DFQATT, CDR2 SNEGSKA (reference sequence). Deletions cut 2 bases from V and 8 bases from J, with 19 bases between. CDR3 size: 15 residues. CDR3 nucleotide sequence: TGCAGTGCTAGACGGATACTAGGGGGGATTGATGAGCAGTTCTTC. It specifies CSARRILGGIDEQFF.

The table lists this clonotype with many counts. V is TRBV11-2 and J is TRBJ2-7; D remains unclear. Germline V gene data show CDR1 as SGHAT and CDR2 as FQNNGV. This CDR3 contains 13 residues. Trimming removed 4 bases at V and 5 bases at J, with 12 bases between. The CDR3 DNA sequence: TGTGCCAGCAGCTCTGGAGCGAAAGACGAGCAGTACTTC. Translated: CASSSGAKDEQYF.

This clonotype was seen repeatedly, ten times or more. This chain links TRBV29-1 with TRBJ2-3; tentatively, D is TRBD1 (5 bases). The CDR3 length is 12 residues. V was shortened by 0 bases and J by 7 bases, with 8 bases between the two germline ends. Germline-derived CDR1 and CDR2 are SQVTM and ANQGSEA. CDR3 DNA: TGCAGCGTTGAAGAAGGGGCAAATACGCAGTATTTT. Translation gives CSVEEGANTQYF.

This clonotype was seen repeatedly, ten times or more. Sequence at one end of the junction differs from germline and may be a read error. CDR3 bases: TGTGCCAGCAGGTTCCAGAGGGGATCCCCTCTGTATTTT. Protein: CASRFQRGSPLYF. The chain couples TRBV6-5 to TRBJ1-5, with TRBD1 as a possible D gene (5 bases). This CDR3 has 13 residues. Germline V lookup: CDR1 MNHEY, CDR2 SVGAGI.

This clonotype was recorded many times. This rearrangement joins TRBV20-1 to TRBJ1-3; possibly TRBD1 for D (5 bases). Between the trimmed V and J ends, which lost 6 bases and 3 bases, there was a span of 12 bases. The CDR3 extends over 13 amino acids. The germline V gene has CDR1 DFQATT and CDR2 SNEGSKA (reference sequence). CDR3 loop: CSAQETYGNTIYF. In nucleotides, the CDR3 is TGCAGTGCACAGGAGACCTATGGAAACACCATATATTTT.

The chain uses TRBV3-1 and TRBJ2-3, with TRBD2 identical over 9 bases. J was trimmed by 0 bases and V by 7 bases; bases with no gene match: 8. Germline V gene lookup returns CDR1 LGHDT and CDR2 YNNKEL (reference sequence). The CDR3 is 16 amino acids. The CDR3 here is CASTSGLARSTDTQYF. In nucleotides, the CDR3 is TGTGCCAGCACATCCGGACTAGCGAGGAGCACAGATACGCAGTATTTT.

This clonotype was counted many times. The genes are TRBV7-6 and TRBJ2-7, with 9 positions matching TRBD1. CDR1 is SGHVS and CDR2 is FNYEAQ in the germline V gene. Trimming took 5 bases from V and 1 from J; bases not matched to a gene: 3. There are 14 residues in the CDR3. The CDR3 protein is CASSADRGSYEQYF. The CDR3 coding sequence is TGTGCCAGCAGCGCGGACAGGGGTTCCTACGAGCAGTACTTC.

This clonotype was detected many times. The rearrangement uses TRBV28 and TRBJ1-5; 7 bases fit TRBD1. CDR3 length: 15 amino acids. V shed 5 bases, J shed 3 bases, and the junction held 7 bases outside the gene matches. Per germline, CDR1 MDHEN and CDR2 SYDVKM. In DNA form, the CDR3 reads TGTGCCAGCAGTCACCGGGACAGCCACAATCAGCCCCAGCATTTT. Protein: CASSHRDSHNQPQHF.

This clonotype was seen ten or more times. This rearrangement joins TRBV5-1 to TRBJ2-5; D possibly uses TRBD1 or TRBD2 (6 bases each). The CDR3 has 13 amino acids. Trimming left V 3 bases short and J 5 bases short, with 11 bases between. Per germline, CDR1 SGHRS and CDR2 YFSETQ. CDR3 region: CASSSGARETQYF. The DNA of the CDR3 is TGCGCCAGCAGCTCGGGGGCTCGGGAGACCCAGTACTTC.

This clonotype came up many times. The J gene is TRBJ1-2, the V gene TRBV18; D is perhaps TRBD1 (5 bases). V was trimmed by 0 bases and J by 3 bases, leaving 11 bases between them. Looked up from germline, CDR1 is KGHSH and CDR2 is LQKENI. The length of the CDR3 is 15 residues. In DNA form, the CDR3 reads TGTGCCAGCTCACCACCAGGGACGGTTGACTATGGCTACACCTTC. It yields the protein CASSPPGTVDYGYTF.

This clonotype was seen ten or more times. This chain uses TRBV6-5 with TRBJ2-7; TRBD1 is a possible D gene (6 bases). The germline gives CDR1 MNHEY, CDR2 SVGAGI. The CDR3 consists of 14 residues. Trimming cost V 0 bases and J 2 bases, with 8 bases left between them. The CDR3 nucleotides read TGTGCCAGCAGTTACTCACAGGGTCCCTACGAGCAGTACTTC. Its protein is CASSYSQGPYEQYF.

In this sample, this clonotype turned up many times. The chain couples TRBV29-1 to TRBJ2-3; TRBD1 matches 7 bases. V lost 3 bases to trimming and J lost 5 bases; unmatched junction nucleotides: 5. CDR1 is SQVTM and CDR2 is ANQGSEA in the germline V gene. CDR3 length equals 13 residues. The CDR3 reads CSVERGLKDTQYF. The CDR3 DNA sequence: TGCAGCGTTGAGAGGGGGCTAAAAGATACGCAGTATTTT.

There are many counts of this clonotype. The chain couples TRBV10-2 to TRBJ2-1, with 7 bases matching TRBD2. V gave up 0 bases and J gave up 7 bases; unmatched junction bases: 12. The CDR3 has 17 amino acids. CDR1 is WSHSY and CDR2 is SAAADI in the germline V gene. CDR3 nucleotides: TGCGCCAGCAGTGAGTCGAGGCGAAGCGGGATGGTAAATGAGCAGTTCTTC. Translation: CASSESRRSGMVNEQFF.

In this sample, this clonotype turned up many times. The chain combines TRBV4-3 with TRBJ2-1; no clear D gene. V lost 1 base, J lost 7 bases, and 2 bases lay in between. The CDR3 is 11 residues long. Looked up from germline, CDR1 is LGHNA and CDR2 is YSLEER. The CDR3 region is CASSQGNEQFF. Here the CDR3 DNA reads TGCGCCAGCAGCCAAGGGAATGAGCAGTTCTTC.

This clonotype was observed at least ten times. This chain links TRBV7-9 with TRBJ1-2, with D unclear. CDR3 length: 13 amino acids. The germline V and J ends were trimmed by 5 bases and 4 bases, with 11 bases remaining between them. CDR1 and CDR2 from the germline V gene are SEHNR and FQNEAQ (reference sequence). The CDR3 DNA sequence: TGTGCCAGCAGCACTGGTTCTCTCTATGGCTACACCTTC. Protein product: CASSTGSLYGYTF.

This clonotype appeared many times. The CDR3 DNA is TGTGCCAGCAGTTTAGGAATAGCTCCTGAGCAGTTCTTC. Its protein product is CASSLGIAPEQFF. This chain links TRBV12-3 or TRBV12-4 with TRBJ2-1; D is unresolved. The CDR3 sequence is 13 residues long. V was clipped by 1 base and J by 9 bases, with 10 bases between them.

In its sample, this clonotype was seen many times. V is TRBV15 and J is TRBJ2-1; 8 nucleotides match TRBD1. This CDR3 is 15 amino acids long. J lost 4 bases, V lost 4 bases, and 6 bases had no gene match. Germline V gene lookup returns CDR1 LNHNV and CDR2 YYDKDF (reference sequence). Here the CDR3 reads CATSITGGGYNEQFF. The CDR3 bases are TGTGCCACCAGCATAACAGGGGGTGGGTACAATGAGCAGTTCTTC.

This clonotype was recorded at least ten times. This chain joins TRBV20-1 and TRBJ2-7, with D perhaps matching TRBD1 (6 bases). This CDR3 has 12 amino acids. The germline CDR1 and CDR2 sequences are DFQATT and SNEGSKA (reference sequence). The V end was cut by 6 bases, the J end by 2 bases, with 11 bases between. The CDR3 region is CSANGQTYEQYF. The CDR3 DNA is TGCAGTGCAAACGGACAGACCTACGAGCAGTACTTC.

V is TRBV18 and J is TRBJ2-7, with 7 bases matching TRBD1. Germline-derived CDR1 and CDR2 are KGHSH and LQKENI. The CDR3 contains 15 residues. V lost 5 bases and J lost 4; bases outside the gene matches: 11. In nucleotides, the CDR3 is TGTGCCAGCTCAAAGGCCCACAGGGGCGGGTACGAGCAGTACTTC. It encodes CASSKAHRGGYEQYF.